The T cell receptor (beta chain) under discussion was sequenced for a study of metastatic and nonmetastatic thyroid tumors (dated by TCRdb to 2018 to 2021). Concerning the study at large: Repertoires were compared across peripheral blood and tumor or nodule tissue samples from malignant and benign thyroid patients.

The table lists this clone with many counts. Its antigen has not been determined. It has no much larger one-base neighbor in the sample; base qualities were not kept. No treatment had been received by any patient before thyroid surgery. Using T-cell receptor beta sequencing, the study looked back at clinical samples from patients collected from the early 2010s to the late 2010s. The library came from PCR. For sequencing, an Illumina HiSeq 4000 was employed. High-throughput sequencing was used to profile the CDR3 region of the TCR beta-chain in every patient. In the paper's pipeline: CDR3 differences across clinicopathological groups were used to build a classifier for discriminating distant-metastatic papillary thyroid cancer patients. The Shannon index was used to measure repertoire diversity, and the Morisita-Horn index was used to measure how similar tumor and blood repertoires were. In TCRdb, the public reads were trimmed at Q25 with fastp and aligned with MiXCR, with productive beta chains retained. These V and J calls derive from TCRdb rather than the authors' analysis. The sample table shows about 59,000 clones, and about a sixth are seen once. The ten top clones hold over 8.5% of the sample.

At the junction V is shortened by 4 bases and J by 4 bases; bases outside the gene matches: 9. The germline V gene yields SNHLY for CDR1 and FYNNEI for CDR2. The CDR3 holds 16 amino acids from the cysteine to the phenylalanine. The entry retains the CDR3 DNA only, 48 bases that are in frame from base 1. Here is what the overall study found, with its caveats: In both blood and tumor samples, TCR beta diversity was reported to be significantly higher in malignant tumors than in benign nodules.

The chain is made from TRBV2 and TRBJ1-5; the junction holds 8 bases that match TRBD1. The receptor's source is a male donor with papillary thyroid cancer or a benign thyroid nodule (not recorded which). Some clones in this sample may be carry-over from other donors' samples. The source material was blood. The CDR3 in this case is CASSGAGGAGNQPQHF. The sequence in DNA is TGTGCCAGCAGTGGGGCAGGGGGCGCTGGAAATCAGCCCCAGCATTTT.